The 5 T cell receptor beta chains in this list originate from one sample, sequenced in a study of T cells expressing NK-cell markers. TCRdb reprocessed the 5' RACE reads, with one entry per CDR3 protein and no DNA. This repertoire includes 550,000 or so distinct CDR3 sequences. Sequencing was done on a sample of blood T cells: a sorted CD56 or NKG2C T cell subset, CD4+ or CD8+ T cells, or bulk PBMC T cells (not recorded which). These receptors came from a man younger than 35 in good health.

The chain recombines TRBV12-3 or TRBV12-4 with TRBJ2-5; TCRdb indicates TRBD1, and absent DNA this call remains unverified. The length of the CDR3 is 14 residues. The CDR3 is CASSATGAGETQYF.

The gene calls are TRBV9 and TRBJ2-1; TCRdb returns TRBD2, unconfirmable since there is no DNA. The CDR3 contains 15 residues. Germline V gene data show CDR1 as SGDLS and CDR2 as YYNGEE. The CDR3 region is CASSAGLAGSREQFF.

V and J are TRBV25-1 and TRBJ2-5; checking the TCRdb D call of TRBD1 is not possible without DNA. CDR1 is MGHDK and CDR2 is SYGVNS in the germline V gene. This CDR3 is built from 15 residues. CDR3 protein: CASSRQGSTGETQYF.

The chain has TRBV11-2 and TRBJ2-5; no DNA is available, so the TRBD1 call from TCRdb remains unchecked. Germline CDR1 is SGHAT and CDR2 is FQNNGV. This CDR3 is built from 15 residues. The chain's CDR3 is CASRTGRQGQETQYF.

The chain couples TRBV10-3 to TRBJ2-2. The CDR3 consists of 12 residues. Germline V gene data show CDR1 as ENHRY and CDR2 as SYGVKD. The CDR3 loop reads CAISEYTGELFF.